The next 27 T cell receptor beta chains were all read from a single sample in a study of OX40 agonist ivuxolimab in advanced cancers. Sequencing used immunoSEQ multiplex PCR; TCRdb keeps in-frame clones, though not all of them. The sample has almost 90,000 clones; around nine tenths are singletons. The material sequenced was CD4+ or CD8+ T cells sorted from blood, taken in a trial of the OX40 agonist ivuxolimab. These receptors were taken from an adult with an advanced solid tumor such as melanoma, head and neck, liver or kidney cancer.

This chain joins TRBV9 and TRBJ1-1; D is ambiguous. This CDR3 comprises 13 residues. The V and J ends lost 0 bases and 2 bases respectively, with 5 bases between them. In germline, CDR1 is SGDLS, CDR2 YYNGEE. CDR3: CASSVAPNTEAFF. The CDR3 nucleotides read TGTGCCAGCAGCGTAGCCCCTAACACTGAAGCTTTCTTT.

The rearrangement joins TRBV7-9 to TRBJ1-3; D possibly corresponds to TRBD1 (6 bases). The V end was cut by 5 bases, the J end by 0 bases, with 14 bases between. CDR1 is SEHNR, CDR2 FQNEAQ, per germline (reference sequence). The CDR3 spans 16 residues. The CDR3 loop is CASSRQVVPSGNTIYF. CDR3 bases: TGTGCCAGCAGCCGACAGGTCGTCCCCTCTGGAAACACCATATATTTT.

This clone occurred once. V usage is TRBV6-5 and J usage is TRBJ1-2; no definite D call. Looked up from germline, CDR1 is MNHEY and CDR2 is SVGAGI. This CDR3 has 16 residues. Trimming left V 2 bases short and J 4 bases short, with 17 bases between. Here the CDR3 reads CASSYGSRAGTYGYTF. The DNA of the CDR3 is TGTGCCAGCAGTTACGGTTCGAGGGCAGGCACCTATGGCTACACCTTC.

V and J are TRBV7-2 and TRBJ1-1; no firm D call. Germline CDR1 is SGHTA and CDR2 is FQGNSA. Trimming stripped 5 bases from V and 0 bases from J, with 10 bases between. This CDR3 comprises 14 residues. CDR3 residues: CASSNGRLNTEAFF. The CDR3 DNA follows: TGTGCCAGCAGCAATGGACGCTTGAACACTGAAGCTTTCTTT.

V and J are TRBV11-2 and TRBJ2-3, with TRBD1 matching over 7 bases. CDR1 and CDR2 (germline): SGHAT, FQNNGV. Trimming cost V 5 bases and J 4 bases; bases outside gene matches: 6. The CDR3 length is 14 residues. The CDR3 DNA follows: TGTGCCAGCAGCGCCCGGACAGGAGCAGATACGCAGTATTTT. This translates into CASSARTGADTQYF.

This clone was observed a handful of times. V is TRBV29-1 and J is TRBJ2-7; 8 bases agree with TRBD2. Per the germline V gene, CDR1 is SQVTM and CDR2 is ANQGSEA. This CDR3 has 16 amino acids. Trimming at V came to 1 base and at J to 0 bases, leaving 8 bases not matched to a gene. CDR3 in DNA: TGCAGCGTTGAAGGGGTAGCGGGGATGGGCTCCTACGAGCAGTACTTC. Translation gives CSVEGVAGMGSYEQYF.

The rearrangement joins TRBV4-3 to TRBJ1-2; a possible D gene is TRBD1 (5 bases). The CDR3 length is 18 residues. Germline assignment: CDR1 LGHNA and CDR2 YSLEER. The V and J ends lost 1 base and 1 base respectively, with 19 bases between them. The CDR3, as DNA: TGCGCCAGCAGCCAAGCATACCGGGACTCAAGCTTTAACTATGGCTACACCTTC. Translated: CASSQAYRDSSFNYGYTF.

The chain employs TRBV18 and TRBJ1-1; D is undetermined. V lost 2 bases and J 2 bases, leaving 15 bases between the germline ends. Germline CDR1 and CDR2: KGHSH and LQKENI. The CDR3 consists of 16 residues. Here the CDR3 reads CASSPSFSPINTEAFF. The CDR3 region has the DNA TGTGCCAGCTCACCAAGCTTTTCCCCTATCAACACTGAAGCTTTCTTT. Full variable domain (missing parts from reference TRBV18 and TRBJ1-1): NAGVMQNPRHLVRRRGQEARLRCSPMKGHSHVYWYRQLPEEGLKFMVYLQKENIIDESGMPKERFSAEFPKEGPSILRIQQVVRGDSAAYFCASSPSFSPINTEAFFGQGTRLTVV.

The rearrangement links TRBV18 to TRBJ2-5; D might be TRBD1 (6 bases). This CDR3 contains 14 residues. Deletions cut 0 bases from V and 6 bases from J, with 11 bases between. Germline V gives CDR1 KGHSH, CDR2 LQKENI. CDR3 loop: CASSPPDSAQTQYF. CDR3 coding DNA: TGTGCCAGCTCACCACCGGACAGCGCCCAGACCCAGTACTTC.

The genes are TRBV7-7 and TRBJ2-5, with D tentatively TRBD2 (6 bases). The CDR3 covers 13 residues. Germline V gene sequence: CDR1 SSHAT, CDR2 FNYEAQ (reference sequence). V was clipped by 4 bases and J by 8 bases, with 14 bases between them. CDR3 DNA sequence: TGTGCCAGCAGCTCGCCGAGTAGCGGAACCCAGTACTTC. It encodes CASSSPSSGTQYF.

The chain employs TRBV5-6 and TRBJ1-6, with TRBD1 identical over 8 bases. The CDR3 loop spans 17 amino acids. CDR1 is SGHDT and CDR2 is YYEEEE in the germline V gene. Unmatched junction bases numbered 7, after V lost 3 bases and J lost 2 bases. The CDR3, as DNA: TGTGCCAGCAGCTCGGGACAGGCAGGGGCCTATAATTCACCCCTCCACTTT. Protein sequence: CASSSGQAGAYNSPLHF.

The genes are TRBV5-6 and TRBJ2-5; D remains unclear. Trimming took off 4 bases at V and 4 bases at J, with 20 bases between the two ends. There are 16 residues in the CDR3. The germline gives CDR1 SGHDT, CDR2 YYEEEE. The CDR3 nucleotides read TGTGCCAGCAGCCCCCAGGCTGTGGCTAGAGTAGAGACCCAGTACTTC. Its protein is CASSPQAVARVETQYF.

The chain has TRBV7-3 and TRBJ2-7; TRBD1 matches 8 bases. V lost 2 bases and J lost 2; bases outside the gene matches: 2. CDR3 length: 14 amino acids. CDR1 and CDR2 from the germline V gene are SGHTA and FQGTGA. The CDR3 here is CASSLETGAYEQYF. CDR3 in DNA: TGTGCCAGCAGCTTAGAGACAGGGGCCTACGAGCAGTACTTC. Full variable domain (remainder filled in from reference TRBV7-3 and TRBJ2-7): GAGVSQTPSNKVTEKGKYVELRCDPISGHTALYWYRQSLGQGPEFLIYFQGTGAADDSGLPNDRFFAVRPEGSVSTLKIQRTERGDSAVYLCASSLETGAYEQYFGPGTRLTVT.

CDR3 sequence: CASSRGGVTDTQYF. Written as DNA, the CDR3 is TGTGCCAGCAGCCGGGGCGGCGTCACAGATACGCAGTATTTT. This chain connects TRBV9 to TRBJ2-3, with D perhaps being TRBD1 or TRBD2 (5 bases each). The CDR3 has 14 residues. Germline lookup yields CDR1 SGDLS and CDR2 YYNGEE. The ends were cut back, 4 bases at V and 2 bases at J, with 11 bases in the middle.

The rearrangement joins TRBV6-1 to TRBJ2-3; unclear D gene. Germline V CDR1 and CDR2: MNHNS, SASEGT. The V and J ends lost 1 base and 4 bases respectively, with 9 bases between them. The CDR3 runs 14 residues. CDR3 sequence (DNA): TGTGCCAGCAGTGAAGGGTATGCACCAGATACGCAGTATTTT. This gives the protein CASSEGYAPDTQYF.

This chain links TRBV5-1 with TRBJ2-6, with 10 nucleotides matching TRBD1. V dropped 4 bases and J dropped 1; count of bases not matched to a gene: 2. Germline CDR1 SGHRS, CDR2 YFSETQ. The length of the CDR3 is 16 residues. CDR3 sequence: CASSGDRGSGANVLTF. The CDR3 DNA follows: TGCGCCAGCAGCGGGGACAGGGGATCTGGGGCCAACGTCCTGACTTTC. The full variable domain, completed using reference TRBV5-1 and TRBJ2-6, is KAGVTQTPRYLIKTRGQQVTLSCSPISGHRSVSWYQQTPGQGLQFLFEYFSETQRNKGNFPGRFSGRQFSNSRSEMNVSTLELGDSALYLCASSGDRGSGANVLTFGAGSRLTVL.

J is TRBJ2-5 and V is TRBV11-3; possible D gene TRBD1, 6 bases. The V gene lost 5 bases and the J gene lost 5 bases, with 15 bases spanning the gap. Germline V gene lookup returns CDR1 SGHNT and CDR2 YENEEA. The CDR3 extends over 14 amino acids. Here the CDR3 reads CASSEDSLPETQYF. The CDR3 bases are TGTGCCAGCAGCGAGGACAGCCTTCCCGAGACCCAGTACTTC.

The genes are TRBV10-2 and TRBJ1-6; D gene uncertain. Germline V gives CDR1 WSHSY, CDR2 SAAADI. The V end lost 6 bases, the J end lost 7 bases, and 4 bases lay between the germline ends. The CDR3 loop spans 11 amino acids. The CDR3 DNA reads TGCGCCAGCAGCGGGAATTCACCCCTCCACTTT. Translation: CASSGNSPLHF.

The chain is built from TRBV30 and TRBJ1-5, with 9 bases identical to TRBD1. The V and J ends lost 5 bases and 7 bases, in that order; junction bases with no gene match: 9. This CDR3 region has 14 residues. The germline V gene has CDR1 GTSNPN and CDR2 SVGIG (reference sequence). For the CDR3, the DNA is TGTGCCTGGGCCCTGGGACAGGGTAAGCAGCCCCAGCATTTT. This sequence encodes CAWALGQGKQPQHF.

A note on this clone: Distinct nucleotide sequences in the sample also encode this CDR3. The J gene is TRBJ2-3, the V gene TRBV18; 8 bases line up with TRBD1. V lost 3 bases and J lost 0; bases outside the gene matches: 5. This CDR3 has 16 amino acids. Looked up from germline, CDR1 is KGHSH and CDR2 is LQKENI. CDR3 nucleotides: TGTGCCAGCTCACCTAGACAGGGGTCCAGCACAGATACGCAGTATTTT. As protein: CASSPRQGSSTDTQYF.

This clone occurred a few times. This chain links TRBV27 with TRBJ1-5, with a possible D match to TRBD1 (6 bases). The germline V gene has CDR1 MNHEY and CDR2 SMNVEV (reference sequence). V was shortened by 6 bases and J by 2 bases, with 14 bases between the two germline ends. This CDR3 spans 15 amino acids. The CDR3 coding sequence is TGTGCCAGCAGCCGGACAGCGTCAGGCAATCAGCCCCAGCATTTT. It translates to CASSRTASGNQPQHF.

The chain is built from TRBV7-9 and TRBJ2-3, with D perhaps assigned TRBD1 or TRBD2 (6 bases each). Trimming pared 5 bases from V and 5 bases from J, leaving 17 bases between. The CDR3 is made up of 15 amino acids. Germline V gene data show CDR1 as SEHNR and CDR2 as FQNEAQ (reference sequence). The CDR3 sequence: CASSILPGAGDTQYF. For the CDR3, the DNA is TGTGCCAGCAGCATCCTCCCGGGGGCGGGAGATACGCAGTATTTT. The whole variable domain, remainder taken from reference TRBV7-9 and TRBJ2-3, is DTGVSQNPRHKITKRGQNVTFRCDPISEHNRLYWYRQTLGQGPEFLTYFQNEAQLEKSRLLSDRFSAERPKGSFSTLEIQRTEQGDSAMYLCASSILPGAGDTQYFGPGTRLTVL.

J is TRBJ2-3 and V is TRBV5-5, with TRBD2 matching over 13 bases. Germline assignment: CDR1 SGHKS and CDR2 YYEKEE (reference sequence). The V segment lost 3 bases and the J segment 0 bases; nucleotides outside the gene matches: 4. CDR3 length: 17 amino acids. In DNA form, the CDR3 reads TGTGCCAGCAGCTACAGGACTAGCGGGAGTAGCACAGATACGCAGTATTTT. Translation gives CASSYRTSGSSTDTQYF.

Points on this clone: The sample holds other DNA sequences that translate to the same CDR3. The chain recombines TRBV6-1 with TRBJ2-7, with 7 bases identical to TRBD1. Unmatched junction bases numbered 7, after V lost 9 bases and J lost 2 bases. The CDR3 runs 13 residues. Germline V gene data show CDR1 as MNHNS and CDR2 as SASEGT. As DNA, the CDR3 is TGTGCCAGTCGGACAGGTGGAACCTACGAGCAGTACTTC. Amino acids: CASRTGGTYEQYF.

The chain joins TRBV2 to TRBJ1-1; D might be TRBD1 (6 bases). Trimming took off 6 bases at V and 2 bases at J, with 10 bases between the two ends. The CDR3 length is 13 residues. Germline V gene data show CDR1 as SNHLY and CDR2 as FYNNEI. Here the CDR3 DNA reads TGTGCCAGCAGAAACAGGGAAAACACTGAAGCTTTCTTT. Translation gives CASRNRENTEAFF.

The chain uses TRBV7-5 and TRBJ2-2; the table's D call, TRBD1, has no DNA check behind it. TRBV7-5 is an annotated pseudogene. The CDR3 totals 13 residues. This CDR3 is CARGQGVTGELFF. CDR3 nucleotides: TGTGCCAGGGGACAGGGCGTCACCGGGGAGCTGTTTTTT.

This clone has only one observation. This chain uses TRBV7-2 with TRBJ2-3; 14 positions match TRBD2. The germline V gene has CDR1 SGHTA and CDR2 FQGNSA. There are 16 residues in the CDR3. Losses at the gene ends were 1 base for V and 4 bases for J; bases not matched to a gene: 1. The CDR3: CASSLGGLAGADTQYF. The DNA for the CDR3 is TGTGCCAGCAGCTTAGGGGGACTAGCGGGGGCAGATACGCAGTATTTT.